The clone carrying this T cell receptor beta chain is termed medium-sized. The germline CDR1 and CDR2 sequences are SEHNR and FQNEAQ (reference sequence). The CDR3 is made up of 14 amino acids. The V and J ends lost 5 bases and 5 bases respectively, with 13 bases between them. TCRdb's copy holds only in-frame clones and misses some; the assay was immunoSEQ multiplex PCR. The sample yields around 67,000 clones, approximately 80% seen once. The source of the sample is a study of T cell responses to AZD1222 COVID-19 vaccine. This sequence was found in an adult in good health. V gene TRBV7-9 combines with J gene TRBJ2-1, with TRBD2 as a possible D gene (6 bases). This specimen consisted of peripheral blood, obtained on day 0 of AZD1222 vaccination. CDR3 amino acids: CASSQSREDNEQFF. CDR3 bases: TGTGCCAGCAGCCAATCCAGGGAGGACAATGAGCAGTTCTTC. The complete variable domain, with remaining parts taken from reference TRBV7-9 and TRBJ2-1, reads DTGVSQNPRHKITKRGQNVTFRCDPISEHNRLYWYRQTLGQGPEFLTYFQNEAQLEKSRLLSDRFSAERPKGSFSTLEIQRTEQGDSAMYLCASSQSREDNEQFFGPGTRLTVL.